These 25 T cell receptor beta chains were all obtained from the same sample, sequenced in a study of T cell responses to AZD1222 COVID-19 vaccine. Clones were read by immunoSEQ multiplex PCR, and TCRdb kept only the in-frame ones, dropping some. The data hold 90,000 to 120,000 clones, with around nine tenths observed a single time. The sequenced sample was peripheral blood, obtained on day 0 of AZD1222 vaccination. The receptors originated from an adult in good health.

J is TRBJ1-3 and V is TRBV5-4; 9 nucleotides match TRBD1. The germline V gene encodes CDR1 SGHNT and CDR2 YYREEE (reference sequence). The trim removed 4 bases at V and 6 bases at J, leaving 8 bases unmatched. This CDR3 spans 15 amino acids. The CDR3: CASSLPGQGANTIYF. DNA for the CDR3: TGTGCCAGCAGCCTCCCGGGACAGGGAGCAAACACCATATATTTT.

Written as DNA, the CDR3 is TGTGCCAGCAGTTCGGGACTTTACGGCAATGAGCAGTTCTTC. Its protein is CASSSGLYGNEQFF. The V gene is TRBV7-2, the J gene TRBJ2-1; TRBD2 is a possible D gene (6 bases). V lost 6 bases and J 6 bases, leaving 15 bases between the germline ends. In germline, CDR1 is SGHTA, CDR2 FQGNSA. The CDR3 is made up of 14 amino acids.

The chain couples TRBV19 to TRBJ1-5, with D unclear. The germline gives CDR1 LNHDA, CDR2 SQIVND (reference sequence). Trimming took off 8 bases at V and 2 bases at J, with 10 bases between the two ends. CDR3 size: 13 residues. CDR3 in DNA: TGTGCCAGTCGGATCGTGGGCAATCAGCCCCAGCATTTT. Its translation: CASRIVGNQPQHF. The whole variable domain, filled in from reference TRBV19 and TRBJ1-5, reads DGGITQSPKYLFRKEGQNVTLSCEQNLNHDAMYWYRQDPGQGLRLIYYSQIVNDFQKGDIAEGYSVSREKKESFPLTVTSAQKNPTAFYLCASRIVGNQPQHFGDGTRLSIL.

This clone showed up just once. The rearrangement uses TRBV10-3 and TRBJ2-1; 10 bases match TRBD2. Losses at the gene ends were 10 bases for V and 0 bases for J; bases not matched to a gene: 3. Germline V lookup: CDR1 ENHRY, CDR2 SYGVKD. The CDR3 contains 14 residues. The CDR3 region has the DNA TGTGCCACCCGGACTAGCGGCTCCTACAATGAGCAGTTCTTC. This translates into CATRTSGSYNEQFF.

V and J are TRBV20-1 and TRBJ1-4; D unresolved. The CDR3 length is 11 residues. Germline V gene sequence: CDR1 DFQATT, CDR2 SNEGSKA (reference sequence). V lost 5 bases to trimming and J lost 8 bases, with 9 bases between them. The CDR3 nucleotides read TGCAGTGCTGGGTCCTGGGAAAAACTGTTTTTT. It translates to CSAGSWEKLFF.

This clone was recorded a few times. The chain uses TRBV11-1 and TRBJ1-1; the D is unclear. CDR1 is SGHAT and CDR2 is FQDESV in the germline V gene (reference sequence). CDR3 length equals 15 residues. The V end lost 1 base, the J end lost 3 bases, and 12 bases lay between the germline ends. CDR3 nucleotides: TGTGCCAGCAGCTTAGGGGTATGGGGATACACTGAAGCTTTCTTT. It encodes CASSLGVWGYTEAFF. Full variable domain (remainder filled in from reference TRBV11-1 and TRBJ1-1): EAEVAQSPRYKITEKSQAVAFWCDPISGHATLYWYRQILGQGPELLVQFQDESVVDDSQLPKDRFSAERLKGVDSTLKIQPAELGDSAMYLCASSLGVWGYTEAFFGQGTRLTVV.

V is TRBV9 and J is TRBJ2-5, with D perhaps TRBD2 (6 bases). Germline V gene lookup returns CDR1 SGDLS and CDR2 YYNGEE. Trimming took off 4 bases at V and 2 bases at J, with 15 bases between the two ends. The CDR3 has 15 residues. The CDR3 nucleotides read TGTGCCAGCAGCCCCTCTTGGGCGGGGCAAGAGACCCAGTACTTC. As protein: CASSPSWAGQETQYF.

The chain links TRBV19 to TRBJ1-2, with 10 bases matching TRBD1. Losses at the gene ends were 1 base for V and 0 bases for J; bases not matched to a gene: 5. The CDR3 extends over 17 amino acids. Germline values: CDR1 LNHDA, CDR2 SQIVND (reference sequence). CDR3 loop: CASSIGRQGATNYGYTF. CDR3 nucleotides: TGTGCCAGTAGTATAGGGCGACAGGGGGCAACTAACTATGGCTACACCTTC.

This chain uses TRBV11-2 with TRBJ1-5, with D uncertain. Trimming shortened V by 3 bases and J by 4 bases, and 10 bases separated the two germline ends. The germline V gene has CDR1 SGHAT and CDR2 FQNNGV. The CDR3 extends over 14 amino acids. The chain's CDR3 is CASSFPGKNQPQHF. The DNA for the CDR3 is TGTGCCAGCAGCTTTCCGGGGAAAAATCAGCCCCAGCATTTT.

The CDR3 nucleotides are TGTGCCAGCAGTGAGGTAGCAACTAATGAAAAACTGTTTTTT. Its protein product is CASSEVATNEKLFF. The chain links TRBV6-1 to TRBJ1-4; no firm D call. The CDR3 is 14 amino acids. The V end was cut by 3 bases, the J end by 0 bases, with 5 bases between. Germline V CDR1 and CDR2: MNHNS, SASEGT.

The rearrangement uses TRBV3-1 (or the pseudogene TRBV3-2) and TRBJ1-2; unclear D gene. This CDR3 has 11 amino acids. V was pared by 2 bases and J by 8 bases, with 6 bases between. CDR1 is LGHDT and CDR2 is YNNKEL in the germline V gene (reference sequence). The DNA for the CDR3 is TGTGCCAGCAGCCAAACGGGGGGCTACACCTTC. It encodes CASSQTGGYTF.

The chain is built from TRBV7-2 and TRBJ2-2; D is undetermined. The CDR3 loop spans 13 amino acids. Trimming took 5 bases from V and 2 from J, leaving 6 bases between them. Germline V gives CDR1 SGHTA, CDR2 FQGNSA. Written as DNA, the CDR3 is TGTGCCAGCAGCCCTTACAACACCGGGGAGCTGTTTTTT. This translates into CASSPYNTGELFF. Full variable domain (missing parts from reference TRBV7-2 and TRBJ2-2): GAGVSQSPSNKVTEKGKDVELRCDPISGHTALYWYRQSLGQGLEFLIYFQGNSAPDKSGLPSDRFSAERTGGSVSTLTIQRTQQEDSAVYLCASSPYNTGELFFGEGSRLTVL.

CDR3 residues: CASSYSDSLYGYTF. The CDR3 DNA sequence: TGTGCCAGCAGTTACTCAGACAGCCTCTATGGCTACACCTTC. This chain connects TRBV6-5 to TRBJ1-2; TRBD1 is a possible D gene (5 bases). Germline lookup yields CDR1 MNHEY and CDR2 SVGAGI. Trimming removed 0 bases from V and 4 bases from J, with 9 bases in between. CDR3 length: 14 amino acids.

The chain joins TRBV5-8 to TRBJ2-5, with 11 nucleotides matching TRBD1. Germline-derived CDR1 and CDR2 are SGHTS and YDEGEE. The CDR3 has 16 amino acids. With V trimmed by 5 bases and J by 2 bases, 8 bases remained unmatched. CDR3 DNA sequence: TGTGCCAGCAGTCCAGGGACAGGGGGATTACAAGAGACCCAGTACTTC. The encoded protein is CASSPGTGGLQETQYF.

The chain links TRBV29-1 to TRBJ1-2; D is undetermined. Looked up from germline, CDR1 is SQVTM and CDR2 is ANQGSEA. V lost 6 bases, J lost 4 bases, and 24 bases lay in between. CDR3 size: 16 residues. The CDR3 here is CSVPRMDDAGPYGYTF. The CDR3, as DNA: TGCAGCGTCCCTAGAATGGATGACGCAGGACCCTATGGCTACACCTTC.

The chain carries TRBV10-2 and TRBJ2-7; 9 bases are a match to TRBD1. The length of the CDR3 is 15 residues. Unmatched junction bases numbered 8, after V lost 5 bases and J lost 3 bases. The germline CDR1 and CDR2 sequences are WSHSY and SAAADI. The CDR3 DNA follows: TGCGCCAGCAGTCCTCGACAGGGGGTAGGCTACGAGCAGTACTTC. As protein: CASSPRQGVGYEQYF.

The rearrangement links TRBV19 to TRBJ2-3, with TRBD2 matching 10 bases. The J segment lost 2 bases and the V segment lost 6 bases, leaving 5 bases of the junction unmatched. The CDR3 is made up of 15 amino acids. Per germline, CDR1 LNHDA and CDR2 SQIVND (reference sequence). The CDR3 DNA reads as TGTGCCAGTAGGCGACTAGCGGGTGTCACAGATACGCAGTATTTT. This sequence encodes CASRRLAGVTDTQYF.

A single count supports this clone. The chain employs TRBV28 and TRBJ2-7; D may be TRBD1 or TRBD2 (5 bases each). Per germline, CDR1 MDHEN and CDR2 SYDVKM. Trimming cost V 5 bases and J 3 bases, with 14 bases left between them. The CDR3 sequence is 14 residues long. Here the CDR3 reads CASSLLTEGYEQYF. CDR3 DNA sequence: TGTGCCAGCAGTCTCCTGACAGAGGGCTACGAGCAGTACTTC.

The chain joins TRBV30 to TRBJ1-1, with D possibly TRBD1 on 6 matching bases. Trimming shortened V by 3 bases and J by 8 bases, and 16 bases separated the two germline ends. The CDR3 sequence is 13 residues long. Germline lookup yields CDR1 GTSNPN and CDR2 SVGIG (reference sequence). The CDR3 DNA sequence: TGTGCCTGGAGAAATGAGGGGGTTGGGGAAGCTTTCTTT. Protein: CAWRNEGVGEAFF.

This chain joins TRBV19 and TRBJ2-3; weak D call: TRBD2 (7 bases). The CDR3 runs to 16 residues. The V end lost 0 bases, the J end lost 4 bases, and 14 bases lay between the germline ends. Germline lookup yields CDR1 LNHDA and CDR2 SQIVND (reference sequence). CDR3: CASSIDLRGGPDTQYF. CDR3 DNA: TGTGCCAGTAGTATAGATCTAAGGGGGGGCCCAGATACGCAGTATTTT.

This clone was detected once. The V and J genes are TRBV6-4 and TRBJ2-1, with TRBD2 matching over 8 bases. CDR1 and CDR2 from the germline V gene are MRHNA and SNTAGT. The CDR3 contains 16 residues. Trimming removed 3 bases from V and 5 bases from J; junction bases left unmatched: 9. The chain's CDR3 is CASSESGGQGNNEQFF. In nucleotides, the CDR3 is TGTGCCAGCAGTGAAAGCGGGGGACAAGGGAACAATGAGCAGTTCTTC.

The chain links TRBV3-1 (or the pseudogene TRBV3-2) to TRBJ2-7; D not certain. This CDR3 is 16 amino acids long. Per germline, CDR1 LGHDT and CDR2 YNNKEL (reference sequence). The V gene lost 1 base and the J gene lost 1 base, with 14 bases spanning the gap. The CDR3 region has the DNA TGTGCCAGCAGCCAAGTCCCAGACGCTGGATCCTACGAGCAGTACTTC. It encodes CASSQVPDAGSYEQYF.

The chain has TRBV9 and TRBJ2-7; D might be TRBD1 (5 bases). Germline lookup yields CDR1 SGDLS and CDR2 YYNGEE. The CDR3 is 13 residues long. V shed 3 bases and J shed 6 bases, with 13 bases lying between them. The CDR3 nucleotides are TGTGCCAGCAGCGGGGCAGGGTTGGGCGAGCAGTACTTC. It encodes CASSGAGLGEQYF.

The chain combines TRBV4-2 with TRBJ1-5; 11 nucleotides agree with TRBD1. Germline lookup yields CDR1 LGHNA and CDR2 YNFKEQ. V was pared by 3 bases and J by 6 bases, with 7 bases of the junction left unmatched. The CDR3 sequence is 16 residues long. CDR3 sequence reads: CASSQGDRGVGQPQHF. The CDR3 DNA reads as TGTGCCAGCAGCCAGGGGGACAGGGGGGTGGGTCAGCCCCAGCATTTT.

The genes are TRBV6-2 or TRBV6-3 and TRBJ2-2; D remains ambiguous. Trimming removed 0 bases from V and 4 bases from J, with 12 bases in between. Germline-derived CDR1 and CDR2 are MNHEY and SVGEGT. There are 16 residues in the CDR3. CDR3 amino acids: CASSYSGSEITGELFF. CDR3 DNA sequence: TGTGCCAGCAGTTACTCCGGGTCGGAGATCACCGGGGAGCTGTTTTTT.